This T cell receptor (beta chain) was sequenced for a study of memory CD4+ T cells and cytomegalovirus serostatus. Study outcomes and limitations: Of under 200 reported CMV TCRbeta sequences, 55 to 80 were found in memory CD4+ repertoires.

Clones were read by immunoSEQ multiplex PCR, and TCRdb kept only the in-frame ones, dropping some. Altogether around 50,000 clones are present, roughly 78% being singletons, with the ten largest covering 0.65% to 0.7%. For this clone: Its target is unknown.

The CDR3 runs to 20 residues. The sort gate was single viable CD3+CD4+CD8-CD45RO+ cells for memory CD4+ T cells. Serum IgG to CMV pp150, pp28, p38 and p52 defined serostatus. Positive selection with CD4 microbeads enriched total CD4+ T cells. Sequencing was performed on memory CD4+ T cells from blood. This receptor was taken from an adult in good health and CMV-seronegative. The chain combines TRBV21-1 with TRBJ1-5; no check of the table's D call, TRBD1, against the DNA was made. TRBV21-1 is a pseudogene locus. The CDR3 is CASSKGGGQGAAIHNQPQHF. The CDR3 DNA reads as TGTGCCAGCAGCAAAGGGGGCGGACAGGGGGCCGCGATTCACAATCAGCCCCAGCATTTT.